These 12 T cell receptor beta chains originate from one sample sequenced in a study of long-term antiretroviral therapy in people with HIV. At survey level, the immunoSEQ assay was run in its v3.0 version. Repertoires were generated with immunoSEQ multiplex PCR, while TCRdb's copy carries only in-frame clones and drops some. In the table there are some 35,000 clones, approximately 94% of which are singletons. The sequences come from unsorted PBMCs, collected 4.1 years after starting antiretroviral therapy. The receptors were gathered from a woman aged 50 to 60 with HIV.

This chain uses TRBV10-1 with TRBJ2-3; no reliable D call. In germline, CDR1 is WNHNN, CDR2 SYGVQD (reference sequence). Trimming left V 4 bases short and J 4 bases short, with 9 bases between. This CDR3 region has 13 residues. Written as DNA, the CDR3 is TGCGCCAGCAGTGTTTCTTTTGCAGATACGCAGTATTTT. It translates to CASSVSFADTQYF.

The rearrangement joins TRBV5-6 to TRBJ1-6; unclear D gene. The length of the CDR3 is 15 residues. Trimming stripped 4 bases from V and 5 bases from J, with 13 bases between. Germline lookup yields CDR1 SGHDT and CDR2 YYEEEE. This chain's CDR3 is CASSLGRGHNSPLHF. The CDR3 DNA reads as TGTGCCAGCAGCCTCGGACGTGGTCATAATTCACCCCTCCACTTT.

V is TRBV7-8 and J is TRBJ2-1, with a tentative D call TRBD1 (5 bases). Between the trimmed V and J ends, which lost 7 bases and 8 bases, there was a span of 15 bases. The germline CDR1 and CDR2 sequences are SGHVS and FQNEAQ. The CDR3 totals 13 residues. CDR3 loop: CASTPGNRDEQFF. CDR3 coding DNA: TGTGCCAGCACTCCAGGGAATAGAGATGAGCAGTTCTTC.

The J gene is TRBJ2-2, the V gene TRBV2; 9 bases are shared with TRBD2. The germline CDR1 and CDR2 sequences are SNHLY and FYNNEI. V shed 7 bases and J 7 bases; nucleotides not matched to a gene: 16. This CDR3 contains 17 residues. The DNA of the CDR3 is TGTGCCAGCACAAAACAGGGCGGGGGGGCCCCCAGCGGGGAGCTGTTTTTT. Translation gives CASTKQGGGAPSGELFF.

The CDR3 region is CASSYWDRGSNSPLHF. CDR3 nucleotides: TGTGCCAGCAGTTACTGGGACCGAGGATCGAATTCACCCCTCCACTTT. The chain has TRBV6-5 and TRBJ1-6; the D gene is possibly TRBD1 (5 bases). CDR1 is MNHEY and CDR2 is SVGAGI in the germline V gene. The CDR3 is 16 residues long. Trimming cost V 1 base and J 7 bases, with 14 bases left between them.

The chain combines TRBV19 with TRBJ2-7; D possibly corresponds to TRBD1 (6 bases). V was shortened by 0 bases and J by 6 bases, with 9 bases between the two germline ends. CDR3 length: 13 residues. Germline V CDR1 and CDR2: LNHDA, SQIVND (reference sequence). CDR3 protein: CASSIDRGGEQYF. DNA of the CDR3: TGTGCCAGTAGTATAGACAGGGGCGGCGAGCAGTACTTC.

There are a few counts of this clone. The chain couples TRBV30 to TRBJ1-2, with 8 bases identical to TRBD1. The V segment lost 2 bases and the J segment 0 bases; nucleotides outside the gene matches: 11. The CDR3 contains 17 residues. Per the germline V gene, CDR1 is GTSNPN and CDR2 is SVGIG (reference sequence). The CDR3 sequence: CAWSSWDRPPSNYGYTF. CDR3 bases: TGTGCCTGGAGTAGCTGGGACAGGCCACCCTCTAACTATGGCTACACCTTC. Filled out from reference TRBV30 and TRBJ1-2, the complete variable domain reads SQTIHQWPATLVQPVGSPLSLECTVEGTSNPNLYWYRQAAGRGLQLLFYSVGIGQISSEVPQNLSASRPQDRQFILSSKKLLLSDSGFYLCAWSSWDRPPSNYGYTFGSGTRLTVV.

The chain joins TRBV7-2 to TRBJ1-5; maybe TRBD1 (6 bases). Germline assignment: CDR1 SGHTA and CDR2 FQGNSA. The CDR3 length is 14 residues. V lost 5 bases, J lost 7 bases, and 15 bases lay in between. The CDR3 region has the DNA TGTGCCAGCAGCCAAAGGCAGGGGAGACAGCCCCAGCATTTT. Encoded protein: CASSQRQGRQPQHF.

The rearrangement uses TRBV2 and TRBJ2-7; 9 positions match TRBD2. Germline lookup yields CDR1 SNHLY and CDR2 FYNNEI. CDR3 length: 14 residues. V trimming: 5 bases; J trimming: 2 bases; junction bases outside the gene matches: 4. The CDR3 sequence: CASSTLAGTYEQYF. The DNA of the CDR3 is TGTGCCAGCAGTACCCTAGCGGGGACCTACGAGCAGTACTTC.

This clone was observed a handful of times. This chain joins TRBV6-6 and TRBJ2-7, with 7 nucleotides matching TRBD1. Germline CDR1 reads MNHNY; CDR2 reads SVGAGI (reference sequence). This CDR3 has 13 amino acids. Trimming took 2 bases from V and 4 from J; bases not matched to a gene: 2. The CDR3 sequence: CASSYRGQYEQYF. In DNA, the CDR3 is TGTGCCAGCAGTTACAGGGGGCAGTACGAGCAGTACTTC.

The chain links TRBV13 to TRBJ2-5; the D gene is possibly TRBD1 (5 bases). V was pared by 2 bases and J by 2 bases, with 12 bases between. The CDR3 length is 15 residues. Germline CDR1 and CDR2: PRHDT and FYEKMQ (reference sequence). The CDR3 coding sequence is TGTGCCAGCAGCTTAAGTAGGTCAGGGCAAGAGACCCAGTACTTC. Amino acid sequence: CASSLSRSGQETQYF.

The rearrangement links TRBV7-8 to TRBJ2-2; the match to TRBD2 covers 8 bases. Germline-derived CDR1 and CDR2 are SGHVS and FQNEAQ. After removal of 2 bases from V and 5 bases from J, the junction contained 7 bases not matched to a gene. The CDR3 consists of 16 residues. In DNA, the CDR3 is TGTGCCAGCAGCTTAAGACGGGGGGGCCTAACCGGGGAGCTGTTTTTT. Translating gives CASSLRRGGLTGELFF.